This T cell receptor (beta chain) was documented in a study of blood T cell repertoires in COVID-19. Study at large: T cells, B-cell-depleted T cells, or PBMCs supplied cDNA or gDNA.

V lost 6 bases to trimming and J lost 9 bases; unmatched junction nucleotides: 4. Germline V gene data show CDR1 as MNHNY and CDR2 as SVGAGI (reference sequence). The CDR3 sequence is 13 residues long. Measured with immunoSEQ multiplex PCR; TCRdb has only the in-frame clones, and not every one. This sample has 300,000 or so clones, with around 82% found just once. This TCR was recovered from a woman aged 45-60 years with acute or convalescent COVID-19. Specimen: peripheral blood. The rearrangement uses TRBV6-6 and TRBJ2-1; 11 bases are a match to TRBD1. DNA for the CDR3: TGTGCCAGCAGGGGACAGGGGGAACGTGAGCAGTTCTTC. It translates to CASRGQGEREQFF.